This T cell receptor beta chain was found in a study of shared clonotypes between healthy human individuals. V gave up 5 bases and J gave up 5 bases; unmatched junction bases: 6. Per germline, CDR1 SGHNT and CDR2 YYREEE (reference sequence). CDR3 length: 15 residues. Libraries were prepared by immunoSEQ multiplex PCR; TCRdb keeps only in-frame clonotypes and omits some of them. The sample lists 2.3 million or so clones, just over 90% occurring once. This TCR was sampled from a man aged 18 to 29 in good health. Some clones in this sample may be carry-over from other donors' samples. The chain couples TRBV5-4 to TRBJ2-3; 12 nucleotides agree with TRBD1. Sequencing input: naive CD4+ T cells from PBMCs. Sample subset: CD45RA+ positively selected. The CDR3 is CASRWGQGAGDTQYF. DNA of the CDR3: TGTGCCAGCAGATGGGGACAGGGGGCAGGAGATACGCAGTATTTT.